The entry below describes one T cell receptor beta chain. Its specificity is unknown. The record originates from a study of OX40 agonist ivuxolimab in advanced cancers. Study outcomes and limitations: Antigen specificity of clonally expanded peripheral T cells was not established.

Generated by immunoSEQ multiplex PCR, the TCRdb table keeps only in-frame clones and is missing some. The table shows approximately 49,000 clones, with less than 85% occurring only once. The source of this sequence is an adult with an advanced solid tumor such as melanoma, head and neck, liver or kidney cancer. The sequencing here drew on CD4+ or CD8+ T cells sorted from blood, taken in a trial of the OX40 agonist ivuxolimab.

This CDR3 is CASSSPGRNTIYF. The CDR3, as DNA: TGTGCCAGCAGCTCGCCGGGCAGAAACACCATATATTTT. The chain couples TRBV11-2 to TRBJ1-3; D is ambiguous. V was trimmed by 4 bases and J by 5 bases, leaving 9 bases between them. This CDR3 has 13 amino acids. Germline assignment: CDR1 SGHAT and CDR2 FQNNGV.